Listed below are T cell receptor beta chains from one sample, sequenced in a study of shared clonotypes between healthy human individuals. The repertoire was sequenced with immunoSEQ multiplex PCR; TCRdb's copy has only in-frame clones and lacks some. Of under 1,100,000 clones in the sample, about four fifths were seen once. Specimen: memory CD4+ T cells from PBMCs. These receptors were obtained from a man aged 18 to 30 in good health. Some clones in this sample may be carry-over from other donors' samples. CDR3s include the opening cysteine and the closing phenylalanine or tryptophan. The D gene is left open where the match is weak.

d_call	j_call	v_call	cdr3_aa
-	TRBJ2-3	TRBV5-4	CASSWDISTDTQYF
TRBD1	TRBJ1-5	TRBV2	CASSYQGAGNQPQHF
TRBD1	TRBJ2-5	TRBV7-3	CASSPTGQGETQYF
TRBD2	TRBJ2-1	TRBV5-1	CASTFFGTRGNNEQFF
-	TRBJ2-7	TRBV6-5	CASSYRSVAYEQYF
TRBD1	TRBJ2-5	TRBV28	CASSLQGAGETQYF
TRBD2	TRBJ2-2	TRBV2	CASTEGGANTGELFF
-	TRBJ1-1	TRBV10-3	CAISDPTYTEAFF
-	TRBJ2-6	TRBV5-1	CASSWGSGANVLTF
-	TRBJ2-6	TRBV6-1	CASSRDAGANVLTF